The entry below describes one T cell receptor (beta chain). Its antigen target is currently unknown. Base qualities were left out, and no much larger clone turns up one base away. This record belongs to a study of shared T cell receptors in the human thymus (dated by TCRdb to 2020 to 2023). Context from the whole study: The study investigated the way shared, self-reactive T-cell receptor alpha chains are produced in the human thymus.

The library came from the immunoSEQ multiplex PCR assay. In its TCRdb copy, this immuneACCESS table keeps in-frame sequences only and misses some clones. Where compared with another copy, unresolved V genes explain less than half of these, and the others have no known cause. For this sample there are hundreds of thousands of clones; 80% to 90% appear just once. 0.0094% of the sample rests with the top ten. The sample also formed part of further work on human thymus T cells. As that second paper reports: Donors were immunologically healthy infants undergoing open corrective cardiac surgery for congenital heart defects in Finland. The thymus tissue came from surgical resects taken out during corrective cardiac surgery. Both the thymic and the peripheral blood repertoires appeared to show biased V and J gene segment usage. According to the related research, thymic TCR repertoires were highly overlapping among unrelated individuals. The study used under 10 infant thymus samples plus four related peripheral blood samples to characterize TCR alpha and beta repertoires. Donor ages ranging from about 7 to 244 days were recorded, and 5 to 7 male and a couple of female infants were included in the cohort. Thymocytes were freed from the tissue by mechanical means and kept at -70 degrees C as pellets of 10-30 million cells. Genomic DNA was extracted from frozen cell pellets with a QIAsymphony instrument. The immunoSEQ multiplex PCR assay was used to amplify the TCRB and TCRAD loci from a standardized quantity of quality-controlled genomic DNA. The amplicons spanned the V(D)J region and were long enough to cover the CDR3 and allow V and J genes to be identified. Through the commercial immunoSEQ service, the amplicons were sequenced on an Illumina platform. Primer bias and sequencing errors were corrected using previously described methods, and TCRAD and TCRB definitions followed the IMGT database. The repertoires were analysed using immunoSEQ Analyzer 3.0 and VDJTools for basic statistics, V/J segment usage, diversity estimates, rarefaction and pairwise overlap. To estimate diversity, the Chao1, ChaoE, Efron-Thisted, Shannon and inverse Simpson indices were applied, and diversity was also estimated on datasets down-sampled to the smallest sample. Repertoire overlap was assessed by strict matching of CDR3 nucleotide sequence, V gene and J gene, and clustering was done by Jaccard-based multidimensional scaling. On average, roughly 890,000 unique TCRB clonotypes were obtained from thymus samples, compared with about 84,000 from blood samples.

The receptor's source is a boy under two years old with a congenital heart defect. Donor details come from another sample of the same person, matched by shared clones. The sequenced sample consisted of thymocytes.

Here the CDR3 is given as CASSLRLAEGSNTGELFF. The DNA is TGTGCCAGCAGCTTACGGCTAGCGGAGGGCTCGAACACCGGGGAGCTGTTTTTT. Recombination joined TRBV7-9 with TRBJ2-2; 7 bases in the junction line up with TRBD2. From its cysteine to its phenylalanine, the CDR3 spans 18 amino acids. Only the CDR3 DNA stays, 54 bases, in frame from base 1. V lost 2 bases and J lost 0 bases, and the count of bases not matched to a germline gene is 9. The germline V gene (reference sequence) sets CDR1 to SEHNR and CDR2 to FQNEAQ.